This T cell receptor (beta chain) was captured in a study of vaccination effects on CD4 cells after COVID-19. Study overall: Vaccine administered to participants consisted of two doses of either BNT162b2 or mRNA-1273.

CDR3 length: 12 residues. Trimming removed 6 bases from V and 3 bases from J, with 8 bases in between. CD4+ T cells specific for antigen were expanded with viral peptide pools by the ViraFEST assay before sequencing. Culture lasted about 10 days before CD4+ T cell isolation. Half-medium replacement with IL-2 medium occurred on days 3 and 7. Worth noting for this clone: Its antigen is undetermined.

Some clones are missing from TCRdb's copy, which holds only in-frame ones; the method was immunoSEQ multiplex PCR. This sample has approximately 22,000 clones; about three quarters occur once, and the top ten carry roughly 12%. The sequences come from CD4+ T cells from PBMCs cultured with HCoV-229E spike peptides, collected before COVID-19 vaccination. The receptor's source is a human donor who received a COVID-19 vaccine. The chain is built from TRBV12-3 or TRBV12-4 and TRBJ1-1; D is unclear. CDR3 in DNA: TGTGCCAGCAGGTTTGGGTACACTGAAGCTTTCTTT. Translating it yields CASRFGYTEAFF.